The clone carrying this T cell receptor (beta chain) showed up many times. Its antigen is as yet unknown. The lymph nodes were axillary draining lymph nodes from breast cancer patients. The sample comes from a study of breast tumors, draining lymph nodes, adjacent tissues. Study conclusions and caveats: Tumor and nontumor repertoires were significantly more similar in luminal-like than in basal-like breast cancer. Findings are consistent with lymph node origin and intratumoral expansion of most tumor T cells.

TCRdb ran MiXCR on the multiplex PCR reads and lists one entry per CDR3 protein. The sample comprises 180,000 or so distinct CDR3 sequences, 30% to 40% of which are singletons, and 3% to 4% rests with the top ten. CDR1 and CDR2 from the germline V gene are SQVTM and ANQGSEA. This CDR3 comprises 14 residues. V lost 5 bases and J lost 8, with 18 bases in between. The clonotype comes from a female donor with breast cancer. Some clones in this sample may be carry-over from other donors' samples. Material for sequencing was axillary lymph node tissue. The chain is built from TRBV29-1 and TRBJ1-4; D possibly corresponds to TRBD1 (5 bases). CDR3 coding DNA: TGCAGCGTTTCAAGGGGCGGGGGTTGGGAAAAACTGTTTTTT. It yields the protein CSVSRGGGWEKLFF.